These 16 T cell receptor beta chains share one sample of origin, sequenced in a study of tissue T cells after allogeneic stem cell transplantation. Profiling relied on immunoSEQ multiplex PCR, and the TCRdb table lists in-frame clones only, not all of them. The table records roughly 25,000 clones, around 70% of them present only once. The input for sequencing was tissue from the ileum, taken at autopsy. These receptor sequences come from a female donor aged 60 or older with lung cancer.

DNA for the CDR3: TGCGCCAGCAGCCAAGTCCTTAAGTCTAGCACAGATACGCAGTATTTT. This translates into CASSQVLKSSTDTQYF. The chain combines TRBV4-3 with TRBJ2-3; no clear D. Germline V lookup: CDR1 LGHNA, CDR2 YSLEER. The V end lost 1 base, the J end lost 0 bases, and 11 bases lay between the germline ends. This CDR3 is 16 amino acids long.

V gene TRBV7-2 combines with J gene TRBJ2-5, with D unclear. The germline V gene encodes CDR1 SGHTA and CDR2 FQGNSA. Trimming shortened V by 1 base and J by 5 bases, and 8 bases separated the two germline ends. The CDR3 has 13 amino acids. This CDR3 is CASSLVVGETQYF. The CDR3 DNA sequence: TGTGCCAGCAGCTTAGTTGTGGGGGAGACCCAGTACTTC.

This chain's CDR3 is CASTSRLESEQYF. CDR3 coding DNA: TGTGCCAGTACCTCGCGACTGGAAAGCGAGCAGTACTTC. The chain combines TRBV19 with TRBJ2-7; D not resolved. Germline assignment: CDR1 LNHDA and CDR2 SQIVND (reference sequence). The CDR3 spans 13 residues. V shed 7 bases and J shed 6 bases, with 16 bases lying between them.

In DNA form, the CDR3 reads TGCAGCGTTATGGGGGGCCTTATGAACACTGAAGCTTTCTTT. This sequence encodes CSVMGGLMNTEAFF. This sequence joins TRBV29-1 and TRBJ1-1; possibly TRBD1 for D (6 bases). Germline V gives CDR1 SQVTM, CDR2 ANQGSEA. The V end lost 5 bases, the J end lost 0 bases, and 13 bases lay between the germline ends. The CDR3 has 14 amino acids.

This clone has more than one count but fewer than ten. The chain uses TRBV7-3 and TRBJ2-3, with D possibly matching TRBD2 (6 bases). Trimming left V 4 bases short and J 0 bases short, with 14 bases between. The CDR3 has 16 amino acids. CDR1 and CDR2 (germline): SGHTA, FQGTGA. CDR3 in DNA: TGTGCCAGCAGCTCTAATAGCGGAGGGAGCACAGATACGCAGTATTTT. Translation gives CASSSNSGGSTDTQYF. Full variable domain (outside the CDR3, taken from reference TRBV7-3 and TRBJ2-3): GAGVSQTPSNKVTEKGKYVELRCDPISGHTALYWYRQSLGQGPEFLIYFQGTGAADDSGLPNDRFFAVRPEGSVSTLKIQRTERGDSAVYLCASSSNSGGSTDTQYFGPGTRLTVL.

The chain recombines TRBV5-6 with TRBJ2-1; TRBD2 matches 13 bases. Unmatched junction bases numbered 6, after V lost 3 bases and J lost 3 bases. CDR1 is SGHDT and CDR2 is YYEEEE in the germline V gene. The CDR3 sequence is 17 residues long. The CDR3 bases are TGTGCCAGCAGCTCCCGGACTAGCGGGAGCATCTACAATGAGCAGTTCTTC. Translating it yields CASSSRTSGSIYNEQFF.

The chain couples TRBV19 to TRBJ2-1; tentatively, D is TRBD1 or TRBD2 (6 bases each). Trimming took 4 bases from V and 6 from J, leaving 16 bases between them. Germline V gives CDR1 LNHDA, CDR2 SQIVND (reference sequence). This CDR3 comprises 15 residues. Written as DNA, the CDR3 is TGTGCCAGTAGTAGCTTTGGGGGGCCGAGCAATGAGCAGTTCTTC. It encodes CASSSFGGPSNEQFF.

V and J are TRBV9 and TRBJ2-1, with TRBD2 as a possible D gene (6 bases). V lost 0 bases and J lost 7, with 20 bases in between. Germline values: CDR1 SGDLS, CDR2 YYNGEE. This CDR3 is 17 amino acids long. This chain's CDR3 is CASSVASGTPDGNEQFF. The CDR3 nucleotides read TGTGCCAGCAGCGTAGCCTCCGGGACTCCGGACGGGAATGAGCAGTTCTTC.

The CDR3, as DNA: TGTGCCAGCAGTGACGGGTCCTATTATGGCTACACCTTC. As protein: CASSDGSYYGYTF. This chain uses TRBV6-1 with TRBJ1-2; D is ambiguous. There are 13 residues in the CDR3. Per germline, CDR1 MNHNS and CDR2 SASEGT. V dropped 3 bases and J dropped 5 bases, with 10 bases sitting between them.

This chain uses TRBV2 with TRBJ2-1; D might be TRBD2 (6 bases). The CDR3 sequence is 17 residues long. The V gene's germline CDR1 is SNHLY and CDR2 FYNNEI. Trimming left V 5 bases short and J 4 bases short, with 21 bases between. As DNA, the CDR3 is TGTGCCAGCAGTCCCCCCTTGGTCGGGGGTAAATACAATGAGCAGTTCTTC. It codes for CASSPPLVGGKYNEQFF.

The chain couples TRBV2 to TRBJ1-1; unclear D gene. V lost 6 bases and J lost 1, with 9 bases in between. From germline, CDR1 is SNHLY and CDR2 FYNNEI. The CDR3 length is 13 residues. The CDR3 DNA reads as TGTGCCAGCAGGATAGCCCAGAACACTGAAGCTTTCTTT. As protein: CASRIAQNTEAFF.

CDR3 loop: CASMDWKTDTQYF. The CDR3 DNA reads as TGTGCCAGTATGGACTGGAAGACAGATACGCAGTATTTT. The chain recombines TRBV19 with TRBJ2-3, with a possible D match to TRBD2 (5 bases). This CDR3 has 13 amino acids. CDR1 and CDR2 (germline): LNHDA, SQIVND (reference sequence). The ends were cut back, 7 bases at V and 3 bases at J, with 11 bases in the middle.

This chain links TRBV6-6 with TRBJ2-5; D is perhaps TRBD1 (6 bases). V was pared by 6 bases and J by 3 bases, with 14 bases between. Looked up from germline, CDR1 is MNHNY and CDR2 is SVGAGI (reference sequence). This CDR3 is 14 amino acids long. The CDR3: CASRPPRTEETQYF. Here the CDR3 DNA reads TGTGCCAGCAGACCCCCGAGGACAGAAGAGACCCAGTACTTC.

The chain joins TRBV7-9 to TRBJ2-4; D is possibly TRBD1 (6 bases). With 5 bases removed from V and 0 bases from J, the gap between germline ends came to 11 bases. Germline V gene lookup returns CDR1 SEHNR and CDR2 FQNEAQ (reference sequence). The CDR3 extends over 15 amino acids. The CDR3 protein is CASSDTGIAKNIQYF. The CDR3 DNA follows: TGTGCCAGCAGCGATACAGGGATAGCCAAAAACATTCAGTACTTC.

The CDR3 bases are TGTGCCAGCAGCTTAGATCGTAGTAGTGAGACCCAGTACTTC. This codes for CASSLDRSSETQYF. The chain has TRBV11-3 and TRBJ2-5, with D unclear. Trimming pared 0 bases from V and 5 bases from J, leaving 10 bases between. The CDR3 loop spans 14 amino acids. Germline CDR1 reads SGHNT; CDR2 reads YENEEA.

The chain's CDR3 is CASSYGQNYEQYF. The CDR3 nucleotides read TGTGCCAGCAGTTACGGACAGAACTACGAGCAGTACTTC. The rearrangement links TRBV6-6 to TRBJ2-7; possibly TRBD1 for D (6 bases). This CDR3 region has 13 residues. Germline CDR1 MNHNY, CDR2 SVGAGI (reference sequence). Trimming took 2 bases from V and 3 from J, leaving 8 bases between them.